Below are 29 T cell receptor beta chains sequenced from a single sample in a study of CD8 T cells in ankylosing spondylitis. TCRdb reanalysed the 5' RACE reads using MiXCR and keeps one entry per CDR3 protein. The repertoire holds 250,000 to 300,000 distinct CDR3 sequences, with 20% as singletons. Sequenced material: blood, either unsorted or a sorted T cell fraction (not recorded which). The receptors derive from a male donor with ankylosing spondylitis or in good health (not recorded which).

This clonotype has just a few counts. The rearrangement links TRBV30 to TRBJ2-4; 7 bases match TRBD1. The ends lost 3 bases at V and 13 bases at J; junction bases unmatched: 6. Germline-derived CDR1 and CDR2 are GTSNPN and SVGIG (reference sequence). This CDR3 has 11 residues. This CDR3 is CAWSPGQAQYF. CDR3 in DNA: TGTGCCTGGAGCCCCGGACAGGCACAGTACTTC.

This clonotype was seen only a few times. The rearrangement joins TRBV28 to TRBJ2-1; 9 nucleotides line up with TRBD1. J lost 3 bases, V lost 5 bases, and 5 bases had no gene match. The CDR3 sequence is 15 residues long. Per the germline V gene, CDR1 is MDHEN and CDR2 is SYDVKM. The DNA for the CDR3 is TGTGCCAGCAGTCCCGACAGGGGGATCTACAATGAGCAGTTCTTC. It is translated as CASSPDRGIYNEQFF.

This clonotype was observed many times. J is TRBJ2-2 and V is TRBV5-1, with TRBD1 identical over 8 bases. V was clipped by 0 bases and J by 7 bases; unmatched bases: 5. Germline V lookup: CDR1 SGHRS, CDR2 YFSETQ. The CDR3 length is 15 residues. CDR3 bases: TGCGCCAGCAGCTTGGCGGACAGGGATATCGGGGAGCTGTTTTTT. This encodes CASSLADRDIGELFF.

CDR3 sequence: CSARGDRLAENTGELFF. The DNA for the CDR3 is TGCAGTGCTAGAGGAGACAGACTAGCAGAGAACACCGGGGAGCTGTTTTTT. The chain carries TRBV20-1 and TRBJ2-2, with 7 positions matching TRBD2. V dropped 1 base and J dropped 1; count of bases not matched to a gene: 9. Germline V gives CDR1 DFQATT, CDR2 SNEGSKA (reference sequence). The CDR3 length is 17 residues.

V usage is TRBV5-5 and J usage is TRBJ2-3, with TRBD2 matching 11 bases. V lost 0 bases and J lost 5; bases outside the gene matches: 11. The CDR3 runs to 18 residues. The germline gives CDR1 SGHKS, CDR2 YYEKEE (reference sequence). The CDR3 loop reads CASSLVLAGGVRKDTQYF. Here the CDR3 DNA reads TGTGCCAGCAGCTTGGTGCTAGCGGGAGGTGTAAGAAAAGATACGCAGTATTTT.

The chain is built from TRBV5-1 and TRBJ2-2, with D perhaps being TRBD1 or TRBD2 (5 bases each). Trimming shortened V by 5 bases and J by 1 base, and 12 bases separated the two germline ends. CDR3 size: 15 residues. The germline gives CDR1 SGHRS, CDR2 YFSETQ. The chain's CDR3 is CASSRSGRNTGELFF. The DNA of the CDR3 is TGCGCCAGCAGTCGGTCGGGACGGAACACCGGGGAGCTGTTTTTT.

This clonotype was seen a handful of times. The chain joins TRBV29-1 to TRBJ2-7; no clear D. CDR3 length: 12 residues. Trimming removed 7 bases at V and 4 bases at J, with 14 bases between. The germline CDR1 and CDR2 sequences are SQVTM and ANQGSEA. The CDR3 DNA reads TGCAGCGCTATAGCTGATACATACGAGCAGTACGTC. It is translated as CSAIADTYEQYV.

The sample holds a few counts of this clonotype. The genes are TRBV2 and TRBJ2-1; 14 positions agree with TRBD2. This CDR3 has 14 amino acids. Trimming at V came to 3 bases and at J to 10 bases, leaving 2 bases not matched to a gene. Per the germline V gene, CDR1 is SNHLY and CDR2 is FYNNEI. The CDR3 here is CASSEGLAGEEQFF. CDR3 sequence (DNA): TGTGCCAGCAGTGAGGGACTAGCGGGAGAAGAGCAGTTCTTC.

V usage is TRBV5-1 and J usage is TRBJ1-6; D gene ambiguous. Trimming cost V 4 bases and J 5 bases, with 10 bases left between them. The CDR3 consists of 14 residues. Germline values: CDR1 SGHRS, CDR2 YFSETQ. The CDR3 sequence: CASSPGVNNSPLHF. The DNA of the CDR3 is TGCGCCAGCAGCCCCGGGGTTAATAATTCACCCCTCCACTTT.

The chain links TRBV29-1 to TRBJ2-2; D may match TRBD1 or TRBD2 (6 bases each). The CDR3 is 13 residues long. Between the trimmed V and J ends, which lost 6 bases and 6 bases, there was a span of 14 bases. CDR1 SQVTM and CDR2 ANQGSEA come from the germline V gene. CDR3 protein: CSVEGVRPGELFF. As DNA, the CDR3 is TGCAGCGTGGAGGGGGTCCGTCCCGGGGAGCTGTTTTTT.

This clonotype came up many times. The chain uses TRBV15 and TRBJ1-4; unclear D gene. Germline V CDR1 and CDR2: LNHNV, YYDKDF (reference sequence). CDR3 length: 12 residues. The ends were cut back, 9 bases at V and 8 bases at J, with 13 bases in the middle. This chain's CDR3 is CATMGRGEKLFF. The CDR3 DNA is TGTGCCACTATGGGAAGAGGGGAAAAACTGTTTTTT.

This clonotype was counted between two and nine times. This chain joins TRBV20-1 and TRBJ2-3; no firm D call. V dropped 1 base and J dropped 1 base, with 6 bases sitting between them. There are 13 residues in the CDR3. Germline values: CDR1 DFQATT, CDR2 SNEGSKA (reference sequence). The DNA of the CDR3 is TGCAGTGCTAGAGTTGTAGGCACAGATACGCAGTATTTT. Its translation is CSARVVGTDTQYF.

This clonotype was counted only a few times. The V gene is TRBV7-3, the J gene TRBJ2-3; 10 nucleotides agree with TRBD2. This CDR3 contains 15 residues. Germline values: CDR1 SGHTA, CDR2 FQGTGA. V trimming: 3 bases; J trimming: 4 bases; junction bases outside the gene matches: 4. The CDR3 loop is CASSFSSGGPDTQYF. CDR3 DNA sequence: TGTGCCAGCAGCTTCTCTAGCGGGGGACCAGATACGCAGTATTTT.

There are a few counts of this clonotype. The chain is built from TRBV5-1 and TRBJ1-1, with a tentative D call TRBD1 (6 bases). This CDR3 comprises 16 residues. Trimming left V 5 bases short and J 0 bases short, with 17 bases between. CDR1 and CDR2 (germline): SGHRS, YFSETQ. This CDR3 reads CASRAQGSRMNTEAFF. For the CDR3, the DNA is TGCGCCAGCAGGGCGCAGGGGAGTAGGATGAACACTGAAGCTTTCTTT.

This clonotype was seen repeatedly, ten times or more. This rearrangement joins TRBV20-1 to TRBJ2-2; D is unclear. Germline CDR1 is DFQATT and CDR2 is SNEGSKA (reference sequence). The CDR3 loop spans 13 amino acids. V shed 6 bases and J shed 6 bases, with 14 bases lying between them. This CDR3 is CSAPIPNSGELFF. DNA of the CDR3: TGCAGTGCACCTATCCCCAATTCCGGGGAGCTGTTTTTT.

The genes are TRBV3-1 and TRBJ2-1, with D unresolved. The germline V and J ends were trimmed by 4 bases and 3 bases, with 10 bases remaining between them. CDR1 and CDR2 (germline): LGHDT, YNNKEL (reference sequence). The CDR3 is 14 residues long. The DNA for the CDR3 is TGTGCCAGCAGCCCCCCACAGCTCTACAATGAGCAGTTCTTC. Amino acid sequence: CASSPPQLYNEQFF.

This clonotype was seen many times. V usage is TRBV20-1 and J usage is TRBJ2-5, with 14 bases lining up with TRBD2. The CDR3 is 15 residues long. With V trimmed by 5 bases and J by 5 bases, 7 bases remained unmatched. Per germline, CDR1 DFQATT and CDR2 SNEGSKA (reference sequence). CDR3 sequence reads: CSALGLAGAGETQYF. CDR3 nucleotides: TGCAGTGCTCTGGGACTAGCGGGGGCGGGGGAGACCCAGTACTTC.

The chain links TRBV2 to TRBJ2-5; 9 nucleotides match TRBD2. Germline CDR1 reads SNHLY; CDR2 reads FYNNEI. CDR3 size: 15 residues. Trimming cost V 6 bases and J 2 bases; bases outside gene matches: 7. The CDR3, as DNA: TGTGCCAGCAGGATGGGACTAGCTCTACAAGAGACCCAGTACTTC. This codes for CASRMGLALQETQYF.

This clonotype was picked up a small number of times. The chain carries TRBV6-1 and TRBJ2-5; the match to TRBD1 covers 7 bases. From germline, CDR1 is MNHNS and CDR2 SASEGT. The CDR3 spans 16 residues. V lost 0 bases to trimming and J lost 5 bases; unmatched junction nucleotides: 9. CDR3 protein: CASSEAIGGMGETQYF. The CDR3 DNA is TGTGCCAGCAGTGAAGCGATAGGGGGCATGGGGGAGACCCAGTACTTC.

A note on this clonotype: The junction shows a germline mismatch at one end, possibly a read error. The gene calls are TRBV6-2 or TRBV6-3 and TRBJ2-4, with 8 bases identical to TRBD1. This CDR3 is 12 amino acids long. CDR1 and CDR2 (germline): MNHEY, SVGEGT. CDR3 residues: CASSPRTGPRGF. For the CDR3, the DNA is TGTGCCAGCAGTCCCCGGACAGGGCCAAGAGGTTTC.

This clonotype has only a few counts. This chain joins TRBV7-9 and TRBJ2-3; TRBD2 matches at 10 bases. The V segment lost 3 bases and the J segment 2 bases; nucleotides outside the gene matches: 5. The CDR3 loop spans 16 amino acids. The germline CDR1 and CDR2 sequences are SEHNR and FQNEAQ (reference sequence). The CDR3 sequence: CASSLDLAGVTDTQYF. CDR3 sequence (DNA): TGTGCCAGCAGCTTGGACCTAGCGGGGGTCACAGATACGCAGTATTTT. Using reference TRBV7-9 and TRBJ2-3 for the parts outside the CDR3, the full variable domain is DTGVSQNPRHKITKRGQNVTFRCDPISEHNRLYWYRQTLGQGPEFLTYFQNEAQLEKSRLLSDRFSAERPKGSFSTLEIQRTEQGDSAMYLCASSLDLAGVTDTQYFGPGTRLTVL.

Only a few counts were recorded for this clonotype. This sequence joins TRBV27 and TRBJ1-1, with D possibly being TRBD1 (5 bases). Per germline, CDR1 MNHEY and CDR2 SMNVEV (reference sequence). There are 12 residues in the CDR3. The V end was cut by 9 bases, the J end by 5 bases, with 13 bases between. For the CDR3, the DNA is TGTGCCAGTCGTCGGGGGTTAACTGAAGCTTTCTTT. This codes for CASRRGLTEAFF.

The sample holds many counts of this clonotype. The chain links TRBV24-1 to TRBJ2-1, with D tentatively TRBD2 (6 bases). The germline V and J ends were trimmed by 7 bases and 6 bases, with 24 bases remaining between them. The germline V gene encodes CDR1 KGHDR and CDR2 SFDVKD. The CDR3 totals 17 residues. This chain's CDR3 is CATSSKWGDLRSNEQFF. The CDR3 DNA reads TGTGCCACCAGCTCGAAATGGGGGGATTTGCGAAGCAATGAGCAGTTCTTC.

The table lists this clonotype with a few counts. The chain's CDR3 is CAISDYRDYGYTF. The DNA for the CDR3 is TGTGCCATCAGTGATTACAGAGACTATGGCTACACCTTC. The gene calls are TRBV10-3 and TRBJ1-2; D is undetermined. Germline loops: CDR1 ENHRY, CDR2 SYGVKD. V lost 3 bases, J lost 3 bases, and 8 bases lay in between. This CDR3 comprises 13 residues.

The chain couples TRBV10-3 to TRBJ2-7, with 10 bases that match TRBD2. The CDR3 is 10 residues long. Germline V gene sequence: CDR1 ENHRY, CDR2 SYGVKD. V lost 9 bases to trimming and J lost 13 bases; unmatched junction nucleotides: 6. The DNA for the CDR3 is TGTGCCATTGGGACTAGCGCCGTTTACGTC. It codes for CAIGTSAVYV.

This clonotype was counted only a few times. The CDR3 nucleotides are TGTGCCAGCAGCTTAGGGGGGAGGGCTAGGATCACCGGGGAGCTGTTTTTT. Translation: CASSLGGRARITGELFF. The gene calls are TRBV7-8 and TRBJ2-2, with TRBD2 identical over 7 bases. The CDR3 covers 17 residues. With 1 base clipped from V and 4 bases from J, the junction kept 9 bases outside the gene matches. CDR1 and CDR2 (germline): SGHVS, FQNEAQ.

The CDR3 reads CSVEDLEGFSNYGYTF. The CDR3, as DNA: TGCAGCGTTGAAGATCTGGAGGGTTTCTCTAACTATGGCTACACCTTC. V gene TRBV29-1 combines with J gene TRBJ1-2, with D unresolved. Germline V gene sequence: CDR1 SQVTM, CDR2 ANQGSEA. The V and J ends lost 0 bases and 0 bases respectively, with 14 bases between them. CDR3 size: 16 residues.

For the CDR3, the DNA is TGCAGCGTTGAGAGTGGCGGGAGCCCCCCCACAGATACGCAGTATTTT. Its protein product is CSVESGGSPPTDTQYF. The V and J genes are TRBV29-1 and TRBJ2-3; TRBD2 aligns across 7 bases. Trimming cost V 3 bases and J 2 bases; bases outside gene matches: 11. Germline V lookup: CDR1 SQVTM, CDR2 ANQGSEA. The CDR3 consists of 16 residues.

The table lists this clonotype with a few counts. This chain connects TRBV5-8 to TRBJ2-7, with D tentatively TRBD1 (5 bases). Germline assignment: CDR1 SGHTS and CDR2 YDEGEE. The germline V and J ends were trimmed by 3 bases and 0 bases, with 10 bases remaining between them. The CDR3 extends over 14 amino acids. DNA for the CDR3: TGTGCCAGCAGCTATTCGGACAACTCCTACGAGCAGTACGTC. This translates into CASSYSDNSYEQYV.